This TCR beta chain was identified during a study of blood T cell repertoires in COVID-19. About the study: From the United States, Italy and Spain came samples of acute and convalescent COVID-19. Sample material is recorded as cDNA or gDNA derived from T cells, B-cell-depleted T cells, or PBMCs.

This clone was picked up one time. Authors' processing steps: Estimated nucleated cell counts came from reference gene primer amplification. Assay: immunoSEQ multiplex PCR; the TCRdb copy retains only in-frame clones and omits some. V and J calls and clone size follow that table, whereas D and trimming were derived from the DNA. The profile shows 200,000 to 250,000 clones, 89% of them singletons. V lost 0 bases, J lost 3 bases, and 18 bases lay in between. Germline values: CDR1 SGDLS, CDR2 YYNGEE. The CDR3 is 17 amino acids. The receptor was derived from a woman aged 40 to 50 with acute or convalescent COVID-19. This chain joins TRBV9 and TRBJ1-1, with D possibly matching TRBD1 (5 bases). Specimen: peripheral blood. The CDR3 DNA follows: TGTGCCAGCAGCGTAGCCCCTGACAGCCCAGGTGACACTGAAGCTTTCTTT. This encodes CASSVAPDSPGDTEAFF.